What follows are 10 T cell receptor beta chains derived from one specimen sequenced in a study of T cell repertoires in aging, cancer and after chemotherapy. Rearranged V-D-J TRB sequences were amplified with a mixed TRB-A/B primer pool. TCRdb redid the calling of the multiplex PCR reads with MiXCR, one entry per CDR3 protein. The table lists approximately 670 distinct CDR3 sequences, around a fifth of them singletons. Peripheral blood genomic DNA, not sorted cells or RNA, was the template. The specimen sequenced was blood. The receptor set was obtained from a human donor with a blood cancer.

This clonotype is medium-sized in the sample. The chain links TRBV7-9 to TRBJ1-2; 9 bases map to TRBD1. With 8 bases clipped from V and 3 bases from J, the junction kept 7 bases outside the gene matches. The CDR3 is 14 residues long. Per germline, CDR1 SEHNR and CDR2 FQNEAQ (reference sequence). CDR3 in DNA: TGTGCCAGCTCTACCGGGACAGGGCACTATGGCTACACCTTC. Translated, it gives CASSTGTGHYGYTF.

The CDR3 DNA reads as TGTGCCAGCATCGCCGACCTAACCCGCTCCAATCAGCCCCAGCATTTT. It yields the protein CASIADLTRSNQPQHF. The chain uses TRBV6-1 and TRBJ1-5; D is unclear. CDR3 length: 16 amino acids. Germline assignment: CDR1 MNHNS and CDR2 SASEGT. Trimming took off 7 bases at V and 3 bases at J, with 19 bases between the two ends.

On this clonotype: A much larger clone is a single base away; this may be a read error. The V and J genes are TRBV12-3 or TRBV12-4 and TRBJ2-3, with 7 nucleotides matching TRBD2. This CDR3 is built from 15 residues. CDR3: CGSNPGRGWKDTQYF. The CDR3 nucleotides are TGTGGCAGCAATCCGGGGCGGGGGTGGAAAGATACGCAGTATTTT.

This clonotype was recorded a few times. This sequence joins TRBV7-2 and TRBJ2-3; TRBD2 aligns across 11 bases. Germline-derived CDR1 and CDR2 are SGHTA and FQGNSA. The CDR3 totals 18 residues. Trimming removed 4 bases from V and 4 bases from J; junction bases left unmatched: 13. As DNA, the CDR3 is TGTGCCAGCAGCTCAATCTTCTTAGCGGGAGGGCCCCCAGATACGCAGTATTTT. Protein: CASSSIFLAGGPPDTQYF.

The genes are TRBV20-1 and TRBJ2-1, with 12 bases identical to TRBD2. The CDR3 contains 15 residues. V was clipped by 0 bases and J by 7 bases; unmatched bases: 4. Germline-derived CDR1 and CDR2 are DFQATT and SNEGSKA (reference sequence). CDR3 sequence: CSARDPSGGVNEQFF. The CDR3 region has the DNA TGCAGTGCTAGAGACCCTAGCGGGGGGGTTAATGAGCAGTTCTTC.

This clonotype is large. This chain links TRBV29-1 with TRBJ2-3, with TRBD2 identical over 8 bases. Trimming cost V 6 bases and J 6 bases; bases outside gene matches: 14. Germline V lookup: CDR1 SQVTM, CDR2 ANQGSEA. This CDR3 is 15 amino acids long. DNA for the CDR3: TGCAGCGTCCAAAAAGCTTTAGCGGGGCGGGATACGCAGTATTTT. Its translation is CSVQKALAGRDTQYF.

Only a few counts were recorded for this clonotype. The V gene is TRBV12-5, the J gene TRBJ2-3; TRBD2 might be the D (6 bases). The CDR3 loop spans 15 amino acids. The ends were cut back, 2 bases at V and 4 bases at J, with 13 bases in the middle. Per the germline V gene, CDR1 is LGHNT and CDR2 is FRNRAP. The CDR3 sequence is CASGLSYGGSDTQYF. The CDR3 region has the DNA TGTGCTAGTGGTTTGTCCTACGGGGGTTCAGATACGCAGTATTTT.

This clonotype came up a few times. This sequence joins TRBV6-2 or TRBV6-3 and TRBJ2-1, with 11 nucleotides matching TRBD2. With 6 bases clipped from V and 7 bases from J, the junction kept 8 bases outside the gene matches. The CDR3 extends over 15 amino acids. Germline loops: CDR1 MNHEY, CDR2 SVGEGT. The CDR3 nucleotides read TGTGCCAGCAGATTAGCGGGAGGGCCCAGGAATGAGCAGTTCTTC. Translating gives CASRLAGGPRNEQFF.

Sample share makes this clonotype large. The gene calls are TRBV18 and TRBJ2-7; unclear D gene. CDR1 and CDR2 (germline): KGHSH, LQKENI. The CDR3 is 14 residues long. With 0 bases removed from V and 0 bases from J, the gap between germline ends came to 6 bases. The CDR3: CASSPPKDSYEQYF. The CDR3 bases are TGTGCCAGCTCACCACCGAAAGACTCCTACGAGCAGTACTTC.

This clonotype rates as large. This chain joins TRBV12-3 or TRBV12-4 and TRBJ1-6; D perhaps matches TRBD1 (5 bases). This CDR3 contains 14 residues. V lost 4 bases to trimming and J lost 9 bases, with 13 bases between them. The CDR3 nucleotides are TGTGCCAGCAGTTACCGGGGGGTTGCTTCACCCCTCCACTTT. As protein: CASSYRGVASPLHF.